These T cell receptor beta chains were read from a single sample in a study of memory CD4+ T cells and cytomegalovirus serostatus. Sequencing was performed with immunoSEQ multiplex PCR; in TCRdb, only in-frame clones are kept and a portion is missing. The sample contains roughly 84,000 clones, 65% to 85% of which appear only once. What was sequenced was memory CD4+ T cells from blood. These receptor sequences come from an adult in good health and CMV-seronegative. Each CDR3 is given with its conserved first and last residue. Each record gives: J gene, CDR3 length, clone size, D gene, V gene, CDR3 DNA, CDR3 protein. A D gene is named only where the DNA matches it firmly. A clone size is listed for some rows: how often the clone was seen (once, few, many), or a class if it is expanded.

TRBJ2-3,19,-,TRBD1,TRBV4-2,TGTGCCAGCAGCCAAGGGGGTCAGACAGGGAGTCTCATCCCAGATACGCAGTATTTT,CASSQGGQTGSLIPDTQYF
TRBJ1-2,15,-,-,TRBV2,TGTGCCAGCACCCAGGGAAGGGGGGCAGGAAGTGGCTACACCTTC,CASTQGRGAGSGYTF
TRBJ1-6,12,-,-,TRBV5-6,TGTGCCAGCAGCCGAATTACTTCACCCCTCCACTTT,CASSRITSPLHF
TRBJ2-3,15,-,TRBD1,TRBV5-8,TGTGCCAGCAGCATGGGGACAGGCAGCACAGATACGCAGTATTTT,CASSMGTGSTDTQYF
TRBJ1-6,13,-,-,TRBV9,TGTGCCAGCAGCACCCGACAGGAATCACCCCTCCACTTT,CASSTRQESPLHF
TRBJ2-7,16,many,TRBD2,TRBV4-1,TGCGCCAGCAGCCTCATATGGGCTAGCGGGAACTACGAGCAGTACTTC,CASSLIWASGNYEQYF
TRBJ2-7,13,-,-,TRBV2,TGTGCCATCTCGGGTGTGGGACAACGAAACCAGTACTTC,CAISGVGQRNQYF
TRBJ2-7,15,-,TRBD1,TRBV10-2,TGCGCCAGCACCGAGACCGGGACAGGAAACTACGAGCAGTACTTC,CASTETGTGNYEQYF
TRBJ1-2,15,few,-,TRBV9,TGTGCCAGCAGCGGCGGCGCTGGGGGTAGCTATGGCTACACCTTC,CASSGGAGGSYGYTF
TRBJ2-6,17,-,TRBD1,TRBV29-1,TGCAGCGGCATGACAGGGGTTGGGACCTCTGGGGCCAACGTCCTGACTTTC,CSGMTGVGTSGANVLTF
TRBJ2-3,16,-,-,TRBV7-2,TGTGCCAGCAGCTTAAGTGGGCAGGTTAGCACAGATACGCAGTATTTT,CASSLSGQVSTDTQYF
TRBJ1-2,16,-,TRBD1,TRBV18,TGTGCCAGCTCACCAAGTACAGGGGGAGGGGCGCGCGGCTACACCTTC,CASSPSTGGGARGYTF
TRBJ2-2,14,-,-,TRBV4-3,TGCGCCAGCAGCCAAGGGCCAAACACCGGGGAGCTGTTTTTT,CASSQGPNTGELFF
TRBJ1-2,12,once,-,TRBV7-2,TGTGCCAGCAGCTTGGGCCCTAGGGGCTACACCTTC,CASSLGPRGYTF
TRBJ2-5,14,-,-,TRBV19,TGTGCCAGTAGTATGACAGACATCCAAGAGACCCAGTACTTC,CASSMTDIQETQYF
TRBJ2-5,13,-,-,TRBV15,TGTGCCACCAGAAACGGAATACAAGAGACCCAGTACTTC,CATRNGIQETQYF
TRBJ1-1,13,few,-,TRBV29-1,TGCAGCGTTGAAGAAGCGTGGAACACTGAAGCTTTCTTT,CSVEEAWNTEAFF
TRBJ1-1,13,-,-,TRBV2,TGTGCCAGCAGGATTACCTCGGACACTGAAGCTTTCTTT,CASRITSDTEAFF
TRBJ1-2,12,-,-,TRBV7-9,TGTGCCAGCAGCTTGGGGGGAGCTGGCTACACCTTC,CASSLGGAGYTF
TRBJ2-7,11,-,-,TRBV20-1,TGCAGTGCTAGAGTCGGGGACGAGCAGTACTTC,CSARVGDEQYF
TRBJ2-1,15,-,-,TRBV4-3,TGCGCCAGCAGCCAAGATGCGTCTCGGTACAATGAGCAGTTCTTC,CASSQDASRYNEQFF
TRBJ1-3,14,-,-,TRBV7-2,TGTGCCAGCAGCGTTCCAGCCTCTGGAAACACCATATATTTT,CASSVPASGNTIYF
TRBJ2-3,17,-,TRBD2,TRBV7-6,TGTGCCAGCAGCTCTCTTGCCGGGGGGACCCCCACAGATACGCAGTATTTT,CASSSLAGGTPTDTQYF
TRBJ1-5,13,once,-,TRBV19,TGTGCCAGTAGTCGAATTTCGAGCCAGCCCCAGCATTTT,CASSRISSQPQHF
TRBJ1-5,15,-,-,TRBV6-6,TGTGCCAGCAGTTACCCTGGGGACGGGACGGGGACCCAGCATTTT,CASSYPGDGTGTQHF
TRBJ2-1,15,-,TRBD2,TRBV10-1,TGCGCCAGCAGCCTGACTAGCGGGGGTGCCGATGAGCAGTTCTTC,CASSLTSGGADEQFF
TRBJ2-1,15,-,TRBD2,TRBV6-1,TGTGCCAGCAGTACTCGGGGGGGCCGGGAAGATGAGCAGTTCTTC,CASSTRGGREDEQFF
TRBJ2-1,12,-,-,TRBV5-1,TGCGCCAGCAGCTCCCCTAGCAATGAGCAGTTCTTC,CASSSPSNEQFF
TRBJ1-2,15,-,-,TRBV5-5,TGTGCCAGCAGCTTGGCCAAGGGAGGAAACTATGGCTACACCTTC,CASSLAKGGNYGYTF
TRBJ2-5,13,-,-,TRBV4-3,TGCGCCAGCAGCCAGGACCTTAAGGAGACCCAGTACTTC,CASSQDLKETQYF
TRBJ1-4,15,-,TRBD1,TRBV6-6,TGTGCCAGCAACGACGGGGGACAGGATGGAGAAAAACTGTTTTTT,CASNDGGQDGEKLFF
TRBJ1-2,14,-,-,TRBV5-1,TGCGCCAGCAGTTATCAACAGGGAGACTATGGCTACACCTTC,CASSYQQGDYGYTF
TRBJ1-6,16,-,TRBD1,TRBV4-1,TGCGCCAGCAGCGAGGACAGGGCGCTGCCTAATTCACCCCTCCACTTT,CASSEDRALPNSPLHF
TRBJ2-3,16,-,-,TRBV11-3,TGTGCCAGCAGCTTAGGGGGTAATCCCTCCACAGATACGCAGTATTTT,CASSLGGNPSTDTQYF
TRBJ2-3,16,-,-,TRBV6-6,TGTGCCAGCAGTTACTCCCCGGGGCTTCAGACAGATACGCAGTATTTT,CASSYSPGLQTDTQYF
TRBJ1-1,17,-,-,TRBV12-5,TGTGCTAGTGGTTTGTCAGGGATAGGAAAAGCGAACACTGAAGCTTTCTTT,CASGLSGIGKANTEAFF
TRBJ1-1,12,-,-,TRBV6-5,TGTGCCAGCAGTAGAAGTGGAACTGAAGCTTTCTTT,CASSRSGTEAFF
TRBJ2-2,14,few,-,TRBV6-1,TGTGCCTGCCGGGCGGGGGCGCGCACCGGGGAGCTGTTTTTT,CACRAGARTGELFF
TRBJ2-7,15,-,TRBD2,TRBV10-3,TGTGCCATCAGTGTTACTAGCGGGCAGATCTACGAGCAGTACTTC,CAISVTSGQIYEQYF
TRBJ2-5,16,once,-,TRBV5-1,TGCGCCAGCAGCTTGGTGGGCAGATCTCAAGGAGAGACCCAGTACTTC,CASSLVGRSQGETQYF
TRBJ2-3,11,once,TRBD1,TRBV30,TGTGCCTGGCGACAGGGCGATACGCAGTATTTT,CAWRQGDTQYF
TRBJ1-3,13,once,-,TRBV5-6,TGTGCCAGCAGCTTAGTGCGTGGAAACACCATATATTTT,CASSLVRGNTIYF
TRBJ2-3,17,few,-,TRBV10-2,TGCGCCAGCTCGAGTCCAGGGGCAGGGAGGTTGACAGATACGCAGTATTTT,CASSSPGAGRLTDTQYF
TRBJ1-2,15,-,-,TRBV18,TGTGCCAGCTCCCTAGGACAGCAAACTAACTATGGCTACACCTTC,CASSLGQQTNYGYTF
TRBJ2-1,16,once,-,TRBV7-2,TGTGCCAGCAGCTCAAACACGGGGAGCTCCTACAATGAGCAGTTCTTC,CASSSNTGSSYNEQFF
TRBJ1-1,16,-,-,TRBV7-2,TGTGCCAGCAGCCGTACGGGGGGGCAGGCGGCCACTGAAGCTTTCTTT,CASSRTGGQAATEAFF
TRBJ1-6,13,few,TRBD1,TRBV9,TGTGCCAGCAGCAGGACAGGTAATTCACCCCTCCACTTT,CASSRTGNSPLHF
TRBJ1-5,13,few,-,TRBV30,TGTGCCTGGACCAGCGGGGGGGGTCAGCCCCAGCATTTT,CAWTSGGGQPQHF